This T cell receptor (beta chain) was sequenced for a study of tumor-infiltrating lymphocytes in primary liver carcinoma (dated by TCRdb to about 2017). For the study in its entirety: Of the five patients (three men and two women, aged 30 to 69 years), four had hepatocellular carcinoma and one had combined HCC and intrahepatic cholangiocarcinoma. A total of approximately 35 specimens from 5 patients underwent TCRbeta repertoire sequencing, comprising 25 or so tumor regions, 5 adjacent noncancerous liver tissues and 5 peripheral blood samples. TCRbeta repertoire sequencing, expression microarrays and whole-exome sequencing were combined in the study across five regions of each liver tumor, with adjacent normal tissue and blood also included. High reproducibility was observed for the technical replicate repertoires, with mean shared-clone rates roughly 0.87 and correlation coefficients above 0.95. The five patients had tumors of stage T1-T3 N0M0, with maximum diameters ranging from 4.2 to 10 cm. Agilent mRNA microarray profiling was performed on the roughly 24 tumor region samples to relate TCRbeta repertoire diversity to the local molecular phenotype. Each sample produced about 3.5 to 7.13 million productive TCRbeta reads, and read depth showed no significant difference between tissue types. What the work shows at the level of the full study, not this receptor alone: Only about 7.5-24% of top clones were present in all five regions of a tumor, suggesting spatial heterogeneity of tumor-infiltrating T cells. Because sequencing covered only the TCR beta chain and unpaired alpha chains were not captured, true repertoire diversity is likely underestimated. Repertoire overlap was higher between tumor regions (mean about 36%) than tumor-adjacent (17%) or tumor-blood (about 15%) pairs, consistent with antigen-driven expansion. The top 250 clones accounted for a significantly greater share of the repertoire in tumors than in blood (p = 0.039). With just a handful of patients in the study, the authors point out that the findings should be validated in a larger study. Bulk unsorted samples precluded comparing CD4+ and CD8+ T cell repertoires.

For this clonotype: Its target antigen remains unknown. No qualities accompany the bases; no much larger clone lies one base away.

The CDR3 runs 15 residues from the cysteine to the phenylalanine. Here the CDR3 DNA is all that survives: 45 bases in frame from base 1. Cut back by 1 base and 12 bases, the V and J ends lie 18 bases apart. Using a constant-region primer and ProtoScript II reverse transcriptase, TCRbeta-specific cDNA was reverse-transcribed from approximately 0.55 ug total RNA. Construction of the TCRbeta libraries relied on three nested rounds of multiplex PCR, following a slightly modified ARM-PCR procedure. Multiplex TRBV1-TRBV30 forward primers and a Cbeta reverse primer were used in the first two PCR rounds, each of which was run for around 10 cycles. Sample barcodes and Illumina adapters were added in a final 25-cycle PCR with Deep VentR polymerase. Before sequencing, amplicons of 200-500 bp were purified from gel using a QIAquick gel extraction kit. TCRbeta amplicons were sequenced on an Illumina HiSeq 2500 with 250-bp paired-end reads. The original methods were these. Trimmomatic v0.33 was used to quality-trim the reads, and FLASH v1.2.11 was used to merge paired reads so that full CDR3 sequences could be recovered. V, D and J germline segments were assigned to the rearranged TCRbeta sequences by MiGEC v1.2.1b. Clonotype statistics, along with Shannon-Wiener diversity indices, were calculated using VDJtools v1.0.0. To cut down on sampling bias, every analysis after diversity analysis relied on just the 250 most abundant clonotypes from each sample. TCRdb reran the public reads through fastp at Q25 and MiXCR, keeping productive beta chains. Every CDR3 protein is listed once, alongside the most common genes and DNA of its rows. The V and J calls, along with clone size, are taken from TCRdb and not from the paper's own processing. The table for this sample lists approximately 190,000 distinct CDR3 sequences; about 85% of them were counted only once. Together, the top ten hold around 18% of the sample.

Without any cell sorting, total RNA and DNA were co-extracted from about 20-30 mg of bulk tissue using the AllPrep DNA/RNA mini kit. About five patients with histopathologically diagnosed primary liver carcinoma underwent surgical resection in China between November 2015 and early 2016. Chronic HBV infection was present in the patients, and the patients were treatment-naive at sampling. Five spatially separated regions were sampled per tumor: superior, inferior, left-lateral and right-lateral poles, plus the tumor centre. Histological examination found more than 75% viable tumor cells in every tumor sample. Pieces of fresh tumor and adjacent tissue were cut in half, with one half kept in RNAlater at -80 degrees C and the other half sent for histology.

The sequenced sample consisted of tumor tissue from primary liver carcinoma. This clonotype was sampled from a man between 40 and 49 years old with primary liver carcinoma and hepatitis B virus infection. Here the chain combines TRBV12-3 or TRBV12-4 and TRBJ2-2, with TRBD2 as a weak D call on 6 bases. CDR3 region: CASSLVLVRGRKLFF. The DNA sequence is given as TGTGCCAGCAGTTTAGTTCTGGTGCGTGGGAGGAAGCTGTTTTTT.